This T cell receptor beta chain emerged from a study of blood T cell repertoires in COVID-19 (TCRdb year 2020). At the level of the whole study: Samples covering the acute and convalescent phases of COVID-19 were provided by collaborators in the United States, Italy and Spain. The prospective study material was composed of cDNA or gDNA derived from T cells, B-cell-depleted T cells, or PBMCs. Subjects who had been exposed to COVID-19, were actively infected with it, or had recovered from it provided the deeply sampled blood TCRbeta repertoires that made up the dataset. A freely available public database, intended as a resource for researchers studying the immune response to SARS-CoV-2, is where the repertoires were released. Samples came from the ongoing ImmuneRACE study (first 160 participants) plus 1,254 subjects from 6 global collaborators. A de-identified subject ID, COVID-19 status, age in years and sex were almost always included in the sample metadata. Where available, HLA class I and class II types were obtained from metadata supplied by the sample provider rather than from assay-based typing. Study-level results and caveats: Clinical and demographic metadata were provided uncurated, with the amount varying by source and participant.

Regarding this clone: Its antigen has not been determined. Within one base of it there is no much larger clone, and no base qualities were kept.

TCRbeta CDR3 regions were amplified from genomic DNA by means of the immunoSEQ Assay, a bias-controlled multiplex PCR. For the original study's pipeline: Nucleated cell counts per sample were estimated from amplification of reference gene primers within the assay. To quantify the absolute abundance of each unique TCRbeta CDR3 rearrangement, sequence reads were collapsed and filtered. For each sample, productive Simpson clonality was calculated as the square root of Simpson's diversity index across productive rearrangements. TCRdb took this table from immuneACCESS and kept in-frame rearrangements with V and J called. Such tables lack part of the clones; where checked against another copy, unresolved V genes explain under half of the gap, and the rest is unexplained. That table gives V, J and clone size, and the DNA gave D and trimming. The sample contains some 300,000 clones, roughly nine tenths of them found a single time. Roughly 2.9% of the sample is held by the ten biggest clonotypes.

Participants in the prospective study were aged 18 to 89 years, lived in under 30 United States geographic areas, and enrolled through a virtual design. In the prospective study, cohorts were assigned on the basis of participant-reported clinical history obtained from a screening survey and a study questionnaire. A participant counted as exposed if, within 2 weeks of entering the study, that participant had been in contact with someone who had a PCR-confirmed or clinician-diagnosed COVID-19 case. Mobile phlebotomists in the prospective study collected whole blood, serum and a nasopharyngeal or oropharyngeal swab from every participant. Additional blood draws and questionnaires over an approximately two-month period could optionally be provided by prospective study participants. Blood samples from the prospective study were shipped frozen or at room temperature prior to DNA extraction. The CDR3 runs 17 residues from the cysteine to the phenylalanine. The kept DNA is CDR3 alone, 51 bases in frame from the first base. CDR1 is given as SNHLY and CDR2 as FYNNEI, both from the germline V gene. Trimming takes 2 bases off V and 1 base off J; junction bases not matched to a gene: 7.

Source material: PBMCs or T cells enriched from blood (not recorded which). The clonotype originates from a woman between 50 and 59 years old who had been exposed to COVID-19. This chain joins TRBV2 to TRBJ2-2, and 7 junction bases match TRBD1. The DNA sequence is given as TGTGCCAGCAGTGAAACCCGACAGGGATTGAACACCGGGGAGCTGTTTTTT. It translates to CASSETRQGLNTGELFF.